The clone carrying this T cell receptor beta chain was seen repeatedly, ten times or more. These data are taken from a study of regulatory T cells in long-lasting Graves disease. Libraries of TCR beta came from iRepertoire HTBI primers plus Arm-PCR of CDR3 regions. TCRdb analysed the multiplex PCR reads with MiXCR anew, one entry per CDR3 protein. Seen here are around 500,000 distinct CDR3 sequences, roughly a sixth observed once, and the top ten hold approximately 25%. Time point: newly diagnosed GD, antithyroid drugs for less than 3 months. The TCR library was made from RNA extracted from PBMCs. These same data were also listed under a study on T cells in Graves' hyperthyroidism and ophthalmopathy. That work states: Most thyroid clonotypes expanded above 0.001 were also detected in blood. Ophthalmopathy stood apart from stable hyperthyroidism in a 13 V-J model.

This sequence was found in a woman aged 35-65 years with Graves disease. Material: peripheral blood mononuclear cells (PBMCs), obtained at new diagnosis, from a patient treated with antithyroid drugs.

DNA for the CDR3: TGTGCCAGCAGTTCGAAGGGACTGGATACGCAGTATTTT. Translating gives CASSSKGLDTQYF. This chain joins TRBV13 and TRBJ2-3, with a possible D match to TRBD2 (6 bases). CDR3 length equals 13 residues. The germline V gene encodes CDR1 PRHDT and CDR2 FYEKMQ (reference sequence). With 6 bases removed from V and 6 bases from J, the gap between germline ends came to 13 bases.